What follows are 23 T cell receptor beta chains derived from one specimen sequenced in a study of blood T cells in healthy people across ages. Primed by a sample-barcoded 5' primer and a J-beta primer mix, a second PCR proceeded for roughly 7 to 12 cycles. TCRdb redid the calling of the 5' RACE reads with MiXCR, one entry per CDR3 protein. The sample has roughly 640,000 distinct CDR3 sequences; under 30% are singletons. Sequencing input: blood. These TCRs come from a woman of 80 years or more in good health.

In this sample, this clonotype turned up many times. The rearrangement links TRBV6-6 to TRBJ1-2, with D uncertain. Germline-derived CDR1 and CDR2 are MNHNY and SVGAGI (reference sequence). This CDR3 has 12 residues. The ends were cut back, 0 bases at V and 10 bases at J, with 9 bases in the middle. CDR3 sequence (DNA): TGTGCCAGCAGTTACTCCAAACGGGTCTACACCTTC. Protein product: CASSYSKRVYTF.

This clonotype was observed a handful of times. This may come from a read error, since a much larger clone is one base off. V usage is TRBV6-1 and J usage is TRBJ2-7; possible D gene TRBD1, 6 bases. V was clipped by 6 bases and J by 3 bases, with 12 bases between them. The CDR3 has 13 amino acids. Germline V CDR1 and CDR2: MNHNS, SASEGT. The CDR3 DNA reads TGTGCCAGCAGGGCCGGCAGGGGCTACGAGCAGTACTTC. Protein sequence: CASRAGRGYEQYF.

V gene TRBV6-5 combines with J gene TRBJ2-4; D unresolved. Judging by the DNA end, TRBJ2-5 fits better; the J call may be wrong. The CDR3 spans 19 residues. CDR1 MNHEY and CDR2 SVGAGI come from the germline V gene. The CDR3 here is CASSYSTSDLGLLRETQYF. In DNA, the CDR3 is TGTGCCAGCAGTTACTCGACTTCGGATTTAGGGCTACTAAGAGAGACCCAGTACTTC.

The V gene is TRBV7-9, the J gene TRBJ1-2, with 8 bases identical to TRBD1. Looked up from germline, CDR1 is SEHNR and CDR2 is FQNEAQ (reference sequence). The CDR3 length is 13 residues. V lost 5 bases, J lost 9 bases, and 8 bases stayed unmatched. The CDR3 sequence is CASSLGQGWRYTF. DNA for the CDR3: TGTGCCAGCAGCCTCGGACAGGGCTGGCGCTACACCTTC. Looking up the rest from reference TRBV7-9 and TRBJ1-2 gives the full variable domain: DTGVSQNPRHKITKRGQNVTFRCDPISEHNRLYWYRQTLGQGPEFLTYFQNEAQLEKSRLLSDRFSAERPKGSFSTLEIQRTEQGDSAMYLCASSLGQGWRYTFGSGTRLTVV.

The V gene is TRBV5-5, the J gene TRBJ1-5, with D possibly matching TRBD1 (5 bases). The germline V gene has CDR1 SGHKS and CDR2 YYEKEE (reference sequence). The V end was cut by 3 bases, the J end by 2 bases, with 15 bases between. The CDR3 loop spans 16 amino acids. CDR3 in amino acids: CASSWGGAGGNQPQHF. In nucleotides, the CDR3 is TGTGCCAGCAGCTGGGGCGGGGCGGGAGGCAATCAGCCCCAGCATTTT.

This clonotype was picked up a small number of times. A much larger clone sits a single nucleotide away, making a read error possible. The chain combines TRBV5-1 with TRBJ2-1; no reliable D call. The DNA end is more similar to TRBJ2-7, so the J call may be wrong. Germline loops: CDR1 SGHRS, CDR2 YFSETQ. The CDR3 covers 15 residues. CDR3 protein: CASSLDLGSYNEQYF. The CDR3, as DNA: TGCGCCAGCAGCTTGGACCTGGGGTCCTACAATGAGCAGTACTTC.

This clonotype was observed at least ten times. This chain links TRBV30 with TRBJ1-1, with a weak D call TRBD1 (5 bases). CDR1 and CDR2 (germline): GTSNPN, SVGIG (reference sequence). V was clipped by 4 bases and J by 4 bases, with 16 bases between them. CDR3 length equals 14 residues. The CDR3 nucleotides read TGTGCCTGGAAGCTTGGGGGACCCGGCACTGAAGCTTTCTTT. Protein product: CAWKLGGPGTEAFF.

This clonotype showed up many times. The chain combines TRBV6-1 with TRBJ2-7; D remains ambiguous. This CDR3 has 16 amino acids. Deletions cut 2 bases from V and 0 bases from J, with 14 bases between. Germline-derived CDR1 and CDR2 are MNHNS and SASEGT. This CDR3 is CASSESEDFPSYEQYF. For the CDR3, the DNA is TGTGCCAGCAGTGAATCTGAAGACTTTCCCTCCTACGAGCAGTACTTC.

This clonotype was observed many times. The chain joins TRBV20-1 to TRBJ2-1; 7 bases align to TRBD2. With V trimmed by 3 bases and J by 5 bases, 4 bases remained unmatched. The CDR3 has 13 amino acids. The germline gives CDR1 DFQATT, CDR2 SNEGSKA (reference sequence). CDR3 loop: CSASGGTNNEQFF. The DNA for the CDR3 is TGCAGTGCTAGCGGGGGGACGAACAATGAGCAGTTCTTC.

This clonotype was seen a few times. V gene TRBV2 combines with J gene TRBJ1-1, with D unresolved. This CDR3 is 13 amino acids long. V was cut by 4 bases and J by 4 bases, with 10 bases left in between. Germline V lookup: CDR1 SNHLY, CDR2 FYNNEI. The CDR3 sequence: CASSGGRSTEAFF. DNA of the CDR3: TGTGCCAGCAGTGGAGGGAGGAGCACTGAAGCTTTCTTT.

V gene TRBV20-1 combines with J gene TRBJ2-2; no clear D gene. The length of the CDR3 is 14 residues. From germline, CDR1 is DFQATT and CDR2 SNEGSKA (reference sequence). The V and J ends lost 3 bases and 1 base respectively, with 9 bases between them. The CDR3 reads CSASSVLNTGELFF. The DNA for the CDR3 is TGCAGTGCTAGTTCGGTTCTGAACACCGGGGAGCTGTTTTTT.

This clonotype was detected ten times or more. V gene TRBV6-5 combines with J gene TRBJ2-5, with D possibly being TRBD1 or TRBD2 (5 bases each). The germline CDR1 and CDR2 sequences are MNHEY and SVGAGI. With 7 bases removed from V and 6 bases from J, the gap between germline ends came to 15 bases. This CDR3 spans 13 amino acids. The CDR3 spells CASIQSGGKTQYF. The CDR3, as DNA: TGTGCCAGCATCCAAAGTGGGGGAAAGACCCAGTACTTC.

This clonotype was seen a handful of times. This sequence joins TRBV7-8 and TRBJ1-4; D not certain. CDR1 SGHVS and CDR2 FQNEAQ come from the germline V gene. The V gene lost 1 base and the J gene lost 10 bases, with 16 bases spanning the gap. The CDR3 is 15 residues long. This chain's CDR3 is CASSLEVREGGKLFF. CDR3 DNA sequence: TGTGCCAGCAGCTTAGAGGTCCGGGAAGGAGGAAAACTGTTTTTT.

V and J are TRBV4-3 and TRBJ2-7; 9 positions agree with TRBD2. The trim removed 0 bases at V and 3 bases at J, leaving 12 bases unmatched. This CDR3 spans 18 amino acids. Germline V gene sequence: CDR1 LGHNA, CDR2 YSLEER. As DNA, the CDR3 is TGCGCCAGCAGCCAAGAGCGGTCGCAGCGGGAGGTCTACTACGAGCAGTACTTC. Its translation: CASSQERSQREVYYEQYF.

The sample holds many counts of this clonotype. The chain has TRBV3-1 and TRBJ2-1; a weak D match, TRBD1 (5 bases). The CDR3 runs 17 residues. Trimming shortened V by 0 bases and J by 2 bases, and 14 bases separated the two germline ends. The germline CDR1 and CDR2 sequences are LGHDT and YNNKEL (reference sequence). The CDR3 protein is CASSQDKARAPYNEQFF. The CDR3 DNA reads TGTGCCAGCAGCCAAGACAAGGCCAGGGCGCCCTACAATGAGCAGTTCTTC.

The sample holds a few counts of this clonotype. A clone one base away is much larger, so this may be a read error. The genes are TRBV7-2 and TRBJ2-5, with TRBD1 matching over 7 bases. CDR1 and CDR2 (germline): SGHTA, FQGNSA. The CDR3 is 16 amino acids. Trimming took 3 bases from V and 11 from J; bases not matched to a gene: 18. The CDR3: CASSLTTGAPYNEQYF. As DNA, the CDR3 is TGTGCCAGCAGCTTGACCACAGGGGCCCCCTACAATGAGCAGTACTTC.

This clonotype was seen more than once but under ten times. The chain carries TRBV29-1 and TRBJ1-4; D gene uncertain. The CDR3 is made up of 14 amino acids. CDR1 is SQVTM, CDR2 ANQGSEA, per germline. V lost 2 bases and J lost 8, with 15 bases in between. The CDR3 loop reads CSVELPVKGEKLFF. CDR3 DNA: TGCAGCGTTGAACTACCAGTTAAAGGAGAAAAACTGTTTTTT.

This clonotype was counted a single time. This chain uses TRBV3-1 with TRBJ1-3, with no clear D. Germline lookup yields CDR1 LGHDT and CDR2 YNNKEL (reference sequence). The CDR3 has 13 amino acids. Trimming left V 1 base short and J 4 bases short, with 5 bases between. The CDR3 nucleotides read TGTGCCAGCAGCCAAGGCCAGGGAAACACCATATATTTT. Its translation: CASSQGQGNTIYF. The whole variable domain, filled in from reference TRBV3-1 and TRBJ1-3, reads DTAVSQTPKYLVTQMGNDKSIKCEQNLGHDTMYWYKQDSKKFLKIMFSYNNKELIINETVPNRFSPKSPDKAHLNLHINSLELGDSAVYFCASSQGQGNTIYFGEGSWLTVV.

The chain links TRBV6-6 to TRBJ2-5; D may correspond to TRBD1 or TRBD2 (6 bases each). The V end lost 1 base, the J end lost 11 bases, and 20 bases lay between the germline ends. The CDR3 extends over 15 amino acids. CDR1 and CDR2 from the germline V gene are MNHNY and SVGAGI (reference sequence). The CDR3 nucleotides read TGTGCCAGCAGTTACTTGGAGGGGGATCGCTACGGGCAGTACTTC. It codes for CASSYLEGDRYGQYF.

This clonotype turned up a few times. The chain uses TRBV6-6 and TRBJ2-1; 7 bases are a match to TRBD2. Trimming cost V 8 bases and J 7 bases; bases outside gene matches: 5. CDR3 size: 12 residues. Germline loops: CDR1 MNHNY, CDR2 SVGAGI (reference sequence). CDR3 amino acids: CASGGGRNEQFF. CDR3 DNA sequence: TGTGCCAGCGGGGGAGGGAGGAATGAGCAGTTCTTC.

The CDR3 coding sequence is TGTGCCAGCACCCCTCGGGGGCAAGCGGGAAACACCATATATTTT. Translated: CASTPRGQAGNTIYF. The chain carries TRBV12-3 or TRBV12-4 and TRBJ1-3; the D gene is possibly TRBD1 (6 bases). The CDR3 sequence is 15 residues long. Trimming stripped 7 bases from V and 4 bases from J, with 17 bases between.

The rearrangement joins TRBV20-1 to TRBJ1-1; maybe TRBD1 (6 bases). Germline V gene sequence: CDR1 DFQATT, CDR2 SNEGSKA (reference sequence). The CDR3 has 15 amino acids. V was cut by 6 bases and J by 3 bases, with 20 bases left in between. The CDR3 sequence: CSAPQGRVLDTEAFF. CDR3 in DNA: TGCAGTGCCCCACAGGGTAGGGTATTGGACACTGAAGCTTTCTTT.

Only a few counts were recorded for this clonotype. Since a much larger clone is just one base distant, this may be a read error. This sequence joins TRBV14 and TRBJ2-5, with 7 bases fitting TRBD2. This CDR3 is 16 amino acids long. Germline trimming cut 1 base from V and 11 bases from J; bases unmatched to any gene: 16. Germline V gene lookup returns CDR1 SGHDN and CDR2 FVKESK. The CDR3 sequence: CASSQVSWLAGDEQYF. The CDR3 nucleotides read TGTGCCAGCAGCCAAGTGTCCTGGCTGGCGGGGGATGAGCAGTACTTC.